Below are 2 T cell receptor beta chains sequenced from a single sample in a study of cytomegalovirus exposure and HLA in healthy donors. Primers: 60 Vbeta forward and 13 Jbeta reverse. Only in-frame clones appear in the TCRdb table, and some are missing; sequencing was by immunoSEQ multiplex PCR. Of 100,000 to 150,000 clones listed, under 85% were seen once; the top ten hold 4.2%. The sample consisted of PBMCs. These receptors came from a male donor in good health and CMV-seropositive.

This clone was counted a few times. The genes are TRBV23-1 and TRBJ2-7; 9 positions agree with TRBD1. TRBV23-1 is designated an ORF whose function remains uncertain. The CDR3 runs 18 residues. V was clipped by 0 bases and J by 0 bases; unmatched bases: 9. The CDR3 region has the DNA TGCGCCAGCAGTCAATCGAGTAGGGACAGGGTTAGCTCCTACGAGCAGTACTTC. It is translated as CASSQSSRDRVSSYEQYF.

This sequence joins TRBV6-4 and TRBJ2-3; D might be TRBD1 (6 bases). The CDR3 totals 16 residues. From germline, CDR1 is MRHNA and CDR2 SNTAGT. Trimming removed 4 bases from V and 1 base from J, with 15 bases in between. CDR3 DNA: TGTGCCAGCAGTGTCGGCCCGGGACATGGCACAGATACGCAGTATTTT. Protein product: CASSVGPGHGTDTQYF.